Each of the 29 T cell receptor beta chains below was sequenced from the same sample in a study of control samples from healthy donors and cancer patients. TCRdb's copy holds only in-frame clones and misses some; the assay was immunoSEQ multiplex PCR. The repertoire holds fewer than 100,000 clones, 82% seen once, with over 7.5% in the top ten. Sequenced input: blood. These receptors were obtained from a woman aged 60-70 years in good health.

This clone was observed once. The V and J genes are TRBV28 and TRBJ1-2; D is possibly TRBD1 (6 bases). Germline V gene lookup returns CDR1 MDHEN and CDR2 SYDVKM. The CDR3 has 14 residues. V dropped 6 bases and J dropped 2 bases, with 13 bases sitting between them. The CDR3 sequence: CASRLTGTNYGYTF. The CDR3 region has the DNA TGTGCCAGCAGGCTCACAGGGACCAACTATGGCTACACCTTC.

Written as DNA, the CDR3 is TGTGCCAGCAGACAGGAATACTATGGCTACACCTTC. Its protein product is CASRQEYYGYTF. This rearrangement joins TRBV28 to TRBJ1-2, with a weak D call TRBD1 (5 bases). Germline V gene lookup returns CDR1 MDHEN and CDR2 SYDVKM. The V end was cut by 6 bases, the J end by 3 bases, with 8 bases between. This CDR3 has 12 amino acids.

There are a few counts of this clone. The rearrangement links TRBV27 to TRBJ1-5, with TRBD1 identical over 10 bases. J was trimmed by 7 bases and V by 6 bases; bases with no gene match: 15. Germline V gene lookup returns CDR1 MNHEY and CDR2 SMNVEV (reference sequence). The CDR3 covers 17 residues. CDR3 nucleotides: TGTGCCAGCAGGCTAGACGGGACAGGGGTTTCGATCCAGCCCCAGCATTTT. It encodes CASRLDGTGVSIQPQHF.

This clone has more than one count but fewer than ten. The rearrangement links TRBV18 to TRBJ1-3; 10 nucleotides match TRBD1. The germline V gene encodes CDR1 KGHSH and CDR2 LQKENI. V shed 3 bases and J 7 bases; nucleotides not matched to a gene: 0. This CDR3 comprises 13 residues. CDR3 nucleotide sequence: TGTGCCAGCTCACCGGGACAGGGGAACACCATATATTTT. This codes for CASSPGQGNTIYF.

The CDR3 nucleotides are TGTGCCAGCAGCTTAGTAGGGGGGAGAGAAAAACTGTTTTTT. This encodes CASSLVGGREKLFF. The chain links TRBV7-2 to TRBJ1-4, with D maybe TRBD1 (6 bases). The V gene lost 1 base and the J gene lost 8 bases, with 11 bases spanning the gap. Germline loops: CDR1 SGHTA, CDR2 FQGNSA. There are 14 residues in the CDR3.

The chain joins TRBV19 to TRBJ2-3; TRBD1 aligns across 9 bases. Trimming at V came to 9 bases and at J to 6 bases, leaving 10 bases not matched to a gene. The CDR3 loop spans 14 amino acids. Germline V gene sequence: CDR1 LNHDA, CDR2 SQIVND (reference sequence). The CDR3 spells CASSRDRVSDTQYF. The DNA for the CDR3 is TGTGCCAGCTCCCGGGACAGGGTTTCTGATACGCAGTATTTT.

V usage is TRBV5-1 and J usage is TRBJ2-3, with D maybe TRBD1 (6 bases). Germline CDR1 reads SGHRS; CDR2 reads YFSETQ. Trimming left V 4 bases short and J 0 bases short, with 12 bases between. CDR3 size: 15 residues. This chain's CDR3 is CASSMDSTSTDTQYF. The DNA of the CDR3 is TGCGCCAGCAGCATGGACAGCACTAGCACAGATACGCAGTATTTT.

The chain couples TRBV3-1 (or the pseudogene TRBV3-2) to TRBJ1-5; D is uncertain. The germline V and J ends were trimmed by 0 bases and 4 bases, with 7 bases remaining between them. There are 14 residues in the CDR3. In germline, CDR1 is LGHDT, CDR2 YNNKEL (reference sequence). In DNA, the CDR3 is TGTGCCAGCAGCCAAGAATTAAGAAATCAGCCCCAGCATTTT. It translates to CASSQELRNQPQHF.

The chain joins TRBV5-1 to TRBJ1-6, with D perhaps matching TRBD1 (6 bases). Germline lookup yields CDR1 SGHRS and CDR2 YFSETQ. V shed 3 bases and J shed 7 bases, with 14 bases lying between them. CDR3 length: 15 amino acids. The CDR3 nucleotides read TGCGCCAGCAGCTCCACGACAGGAGGGAATTCACCCCTCCACTTT. This encodes CASSSTTGGNSPLHF.

The chain uses TRBV6-4 and TRBJ2-6; D not resolved. CDR3 length equals 14 residues. V was pared by 4 bases and J by 0 bases, with 4 bases between. The V gene's germline CDR1 is MRHNA and CDR2 SNTAGT. The CDR3 nucleotides read TGTGCCAGCAGTGCCCTCTCTGGGGCCAACGTCCTGACTTTC. Translating gives CASSALSGANVLTF.

This rearrangement joins TRBV13 to TRBJ1-5; TRBD1 might be the D (6 bases). The V and J ends lost 3 bases and 7 bases respectively, with 10 bases between them. Germline CDR1 PRHDT, CDR2 FYEKMQ (reference sequence). The CDR3 consists of 13 residues. This CDR3 reads CASSFRGGQPQHF. In nucleotides, the CDR3 is TGTGCCAGCAGCTTCAGGGGAGGCCAGCCCCAGCATTTT.

The V gene is TRBV7-8, the J gene TRBJ1-3; TRBD1 matches at 7 bases. Trimming cost V 2 bases and J 4 bases; bases outside gene matches: 5. The CDR3 covers 15 residues. Per germline, CDR1 SGHVS and CDR2 FQNEAQ. The CDR3 nucleotides read TGTGCCAGCAGCTTAAGGGGGCTGGAGGGAAACACCATATATTTT. Its translation is CASSLRGLEGNTIYF.

This chain uses TRBV6-5 with TRBJ2-1, with 13 bases lining up with TRBD2. Germline V gives CDR1 MNHEY, CDR2 SVGAGI. The CDR3 totals 15 residues. J lost 10 bases, V lost 5 bases, and 8 bases had no gene match. The CDR3 spells CASSLFGLAGVEQFF. The CDR3 DNA follows: TGTGCCAGCAGTCTCTTCGGACTAGCGGGAGTGGAGCAGTTCTTC.

V and J are TRBV9 and TRBJ1-2; D might be TRBD1 (5 bases). The CDR3 loop spans 12 amino acids. V shed 0 bases and J shed 7 bases, with 7 bases lying between them. CDR1 is SGDLS, CDR2 YYNGEE, per germline. CDR3 nucleotides: TGTGCCAGCAGCGTAGAAGGGGCTGGCTACACCTTC. Its translation is CASSVEGAGYTF.

The DNA of the CDR3 is TGTGCCAGCAGCCTTCTACAGGGGGCGAATGGGAATGAAGCTTTCTTT. It translates to CASSLLQGANGNEAFF. The chain couples TRBV3-1 (or the pseudogene TRBV3-2) to TRBJ1-1; TRBD1 agrees at 9 bases. J was trimmed by 7 bases and V by 4 bases; bases with no gene match: 13. The CDR3 consists of 16 residues. The germline V gene has CDR1 LGHDT and CDR2 YNNKEL (reference sequence).

This chain joins TRBV7-6 and TRBJ2-1, with 9 bases aligning to TRBD1. V trimming: 4 bases; J trimming: 2 bases; junction bases outside the gene matches: 3. Germline CDR1 is SGHVS and CDR2 is FNYEAQ. This CDR3 is 15 amino acids long. CDR3 DNA sequence: TGTGCCAGCAGCTCCGGGACAGGGCCCTACAATGAGCAGTTCTTC. Its protein is CASSSGTGPYNEQFF.

This sequence joins TRBV7-2 and TRBJ2-2; D gene ambiguous. Trimming removed 1 base from V and 3 bases from J, with 6 bases in between. The length of the CDR3 is 14 residues. Germline V CDR1 and CDR2: SGHTA, FQGNSA. The CDR3 DNA reads as TGTGCCAGCAGCTTAGGGCTAGACACCGGGGAGCTGTTTTTT. Amino acid sequence: CASSLGLDTGELFF.

This clone occurred a few times. This chain uses TRBV11-2 with TRBJ1-2; no firm D call. CDR1 and CDR2 (germline): SGHAT, FQNNGV. V gave up 4 bases and J gave up 2 bases, with 2 bases separating them. The CDR3 consists of 11 residues. DNA of the CDR3: TGTGCCAGCAGCTCGAACTATGGCTACACCTTC. Its translation is CASSSNYGYTF.

The chain combines TRBV10-3 with TRBJ2-3, with a weak D call TRBD2 (6 bases). Between the trimmed V and J ends, which lost 6 bases and 0 bases, there was a span of 13 bases. CDR3 length equals 15 residues. CDR1 is ENHRY, CDR2 SYGVKD, per germline. CDR3 sequence: CAISGGSGSTDTQYF. CDR3 in DNA: TGTGCCATCAGCGGGGGTTCCGGAAGCACAGATACGCAGTATTTT.

The chain employs TRBV7-9 and TRBJ2-5; 8 bases line up with TRBD1. CDR1 is SEHNR, CDR2 FQNEAQ, per germline (reference sequence). Trimming cost V 0 bases and J 9 bases; bases outside gene matches: 6. There are 14 residues in the CDR3. CDR3 bases: TGTGCCAGCAGCTTAGCGCAGGGGGCCATGCCCCAGTACTTC. Amino acids: CASSLAQGAMPQYF. Full variable domain (outside the CDR3, taken from reference TRBV7-9 and TRBJ2-5): DTGVSQNPRHKITKRGQNVTFRCDPISEHNRLYWYRQTLGQGPEFLTYFQNEAQLEKSRLLSDRFSAERPKGSFSTLEIQRTEQGDSAMYLCASSLAQGAMPQYFGPGTRLLVL.

This sequence joins TRBV19 and TRBJ1-4, with D tentatively TRBD1 (6 bases). The germline gives CDR1 LNHDA, CDR2 SQIVND (reference sequence). The CDR3 consists of 16 residues. The ends were cut back, 2 bases at V and 4 bases at J, with 14 bases in the middle. The CDR3 spells CASSIPLRDINEKLFF. The CDR3 DNA is TGTGCCAGTAGTATACCACTCCGGGACATTAATGAAAAACTGTTTTTT.

The CDR3: CATSAGTGQGETQYF. In DNA form, the CDR3 reads TGTGCCACCAGTGCCGGGACAGGGCAGGGAGAAACGCAGTATTTT. The chain couples TRBV24-1 to TRBJ2-3; 9 bases line up with TRBD1. The CDR3 is made up of 15 amino acids. Germline CDR1 is KGHDR and CDR2 is SFDVKD. V lost 5 bases, J lost 9 bases, and 11 bases stayed unmatched.

This sequence joins TRBV7-9 and TRBJ2-7, with TRBD1 as a possible D gene (5 bases). This CDR3 has 13 residues. Germline-derived CDR1 and CDR2 are SEHNR and FQNEAQ (reference sequence). V was shortened by 1 base and J by 7 bases, with 11 bases between the two germline ends. The CDR3 region is CASSLGQGLEQYF. The DNA of the CDR3 is TGTGCCAGCAGCTTAGGGCAGGGTTTGGAGCAGTACTTC.

In nucleotides, the CDR3 is TGTGCCAGTAGTCCCGGCTTGGAGGATGGCTACACCTTC. As protein: CASSPGLEDGYTF. The chain has TRBV19 and TRBJ1-2, with no clear D. V was clipped by 5 bases and J by 6 bases, with 13 bases between them. CDR3 length: 13 amino acids. Germline V gives CDR1 LNHDA, CDR2 SQIVND (reference sequence).

This chain links TRBV18 with TRBJ1-5; a weak D match, TRBD1 (6 bases). The CDR3 consists of 14 residues. The V gene's germline CDR1 is KGHSH and CDR2 LQKENI. Trimming left V 4 bases short and J 6 bases short, with 13 bases between. CDR3 sequence (DNA): TGTGCCAGCTCACTCAACAGGGTAGGTCAGCCCCAGCATTTT. This codes for CASSLNRVGQPQHF.

The chain uses TRBV5-1 and TRBJ2-1; no clear D gene. V was cut by 2 bases and J by 10 bases, with 10 bases left in between. The CDR3 length is 12 residues. The germline V gene encodes CDR1 SGHRS and CDR2 YFSETQ. The CDR3 here is CASSFNGDEQFF. Here the CDR3 DNA reads TGCGCCAGCAGCTTTAATGGAGACGAGCAGTTCTTC.

The gene calls are TRBV6-5 and TRBJ2-1; D is possibly TRBD1 or TRBD2 (6 bases each). The CDR3 has 14 amino acids. Trimming cost V 6 bases and J 6 bases, with 15 bases left between them. The V gene's germline CDR1 is MNHEY and CDR2 SVGAGI. CDR3 in DNA: TGTGCCAGCAGCTTGGGGGGCGGCGTCAATGAGCAGTTCTTC. Its protein is CASSLGGGVNEQFF.

The genes are TRBV12-3 or TRBV12-4 and TRBJ2-5; D is undetermined. V was trimmed by 2 bases and J by 1 base, leaving 5 bases between them. The CDR3 contains 13 residues. The CDR3 DNA is TGTGCCAGCAGTTTATTCAGCCAAGAGACCCAGTACTTC. It encodes CASSLFSQETQYF.

The chain joins TRBV7-2 to TRBJ2-5; possibly TRBD2 for D (6 bases). The length of the CDR3 is 14 residues. The germline V and J ends were trimmed by 7 bases and 2 bases, with 14 bases remaining between them. Germline CDR1 reads SGHTA; CDR2 reads FQGNSA. For the CDR3, the DNA is TGTGCCAGCACAGCACTCGGGGGACAAGAGACCCAGTACTTC. Protein sequence: CASTALGGQETQYF.